Following are 8 T cell receptor beta chains from one sample sequenced in a study of blood T cells in healthy people across ages. Combining a sample-barcoded 5' primer with a J-beta primer mix, a second PCR ran for 7 to 11 cycles. TCRdb redid the calling of the 5' RACE reads with MiXCR, one entry per CDR3 protein. The sample lists about 2 million distinct CDR3 sequences; 49% were seen once. Sequencing input: blood. These receptors all stem from a middle-aged woman in good health.

This sequence joins TRBV2 and TRBJ1-1; D possibly corresponds to TRBD1 (6 bases). The CDR3 is 15 residues long. Per germline, CDR1 SNHLY and CDR2 FYNNEI. V lost 3 bases and J 5 bases, leaving 16 bases between the germline ends. Here the CDR3 reads CASSDEGGGWTEAFF. The CDR3 DNA reads TGTGCCAGCAGTGATGAAGGGGGTGGATGGACTGAAGCTTTCTTT.

There are many counts of this clonotype. The chain joins TRBV4-1 to TRBJ2-7, with D unresolved. Near its end, the DNA agrees better with TRBJ2-5, so the J call may be wrong. The CDR3 is made up of 13 amino acids. Germline loops: CDR1 MGHRA, CDR2 YSYEKL. Written as DNA, the CDR3 is TGCGCCAGCAGCCAAGGCGAAGAAGAGACCCAGTACTTC. Translation gives CASSQGEEETQYF.

V is TRBV6-2 or TRBV6-3 and J is TRBJ2-3; D not resolved. CDR1 MNHEY and CDR2 SVGEGT come from the germline V gene. V was clipped by 6 bases and J by 1 base, with 11 bases between them. CDR3 length equals 14 residues. CDR3 region: CASREQPRTDTQYF. The CDR3 coding sequence is TGTGCCAGCAGAGAACAGCCACGCACAGATACGCAGTATTTT.

This clonotype was found once. The chain uses TRBV15 and TRBJ2-3, with no clear D. This CDR3 is built from 12 residues. The germline CDR1 and CDR2 sequences are LNHNV and YYDKDF (reference sequence). Between the trimmed V and J ends, which lost 3 bases and 7 bases, there was a span of 8 bases. For the CDR3, the DNA is TGTGCCACCAGCAGCGGTGCAAATACGCAGTATTTT. It translates to CATSSGANTQYF.

The rearrangement links TRBV7-2 to TRBJ2-5; the D gene is possibly TRBD1 (6 bases). Trimming took 5 bases from V and 11 from J, leaving 33 bases between them. CDR1 SGHTA and CDR2 FQGNSA come from the germline V gene. This CDR3 spans 18 amino acids. The CDR3 nucleotides read TGTGCCAGCAGCCGACCCCTTTTTCCCGGACAGAACGGCAATGAGCAGTACTTC. Translating gives CASSRPLFPGQNGNEQYF.

Here the CDR3 reads CASSVAWRGGETQYF. The CDR3 nucleotides are TGTGCCAGCAGCGTAGCTTGGAGGGGAGGGGAGACCCAGTACTTC. The J gene is TRBJ2-5, the V gene TRBV9, with 7 nucleotides matching TRBD2. The CDR3 contains 15 residues. J was trimmed by 5 bases and V by 0 bases; bases with no gene match: 7. CDR1 is SGDLS and CDR2 is YYNGEE in the germline V gene.

The chain combines TRBV6-5 with TRBJ2-3, with D possibly TRBD2 on 5 matching bases. Germline V gene data show CDR1 as MNHEY and CDR2 as SVGAGI. The CDR3 contains 15 residues. Deletions cut 5 bases from V and 2 bases from J, with 14 bases between. CDR3 amino acids: CASSAGRWDTDTQYF. CDR3 sequence (DNA): TGTGCCAGCAGTGCGGGTCGATGGGACACAGATACGCAGTATTTT.

In its sample, this clonotype was seen a few times. The genes are TRBV7-2 and TRBJ2-1; 10 bases line up with TRBD2. Trimming took 0 bases from V and 4 from J; bases not matched to a gene: 6. Germline values: CDR1 SGHTA, CDR2 FQGNSA. This CDR3 spans 17 amino acids. The CDR3, as DNA: TGTGCCAGCAGCTTAGCGGTGGCTAGCGGGGGATACAATGAGCAGTTCTTC. It encodes CASSLAVASGGYNEQFF. Using reference TRBV7-2 and TRBJ2-1 for the parts outside the CDR3, the full variable domain is GAGVSQSPSNKVTEKGKDVELRCDPISGHTALYWYRQSLGQGLEFLIYFQGNSAPDKSGLPSDRFSAERTGGSVSTLTIQRTQQEDSAVYLCASSLAVASGGYNEQFFGPGTRLTVL.